The T cell receptor beta chain under discussion was sequenced for a study of T cell responses to AZD1222 COVID-19 vaccine. Regarding the study as a whole: Clonal diversity may have been underestimated in mostly white British donors. The study reported that nearly half of spike-specific TCRs target unmutated variant regions. Spike-spanning, vaccine-associated CD4 TCRs were dominant at 160-218 and 743-854.

Trimming removed 3 bases at V and 7 bases at J, with 16 bases between. The CDR3 runs 14 residues. The germline V gene encodes CDR1 SGHVS and CDR2 FQNEAQ. Libraries were prepared by immunoSEQ multiplex PCR; TCRdb keeps only in-frame clonotypes and omits some of them. The profile shows roughly 120,000 clones, approximately 86% of them singletons. A remark on this clone: What it binds is unknown.

The TCR comes from an adult who received the AZD1222 COVID-19 vaccine. The chain recombines TRBV7-8 with TRBJ2-7, with D possibly matching TRBD2 (6 bases). The sequenced sample was peripheral blood, obtained 28 days after the second AZD1222 dose. CDR3 sequence reads: CASSFLGLPSEQYF. In nucleotides, the CDR3 is TGTGCCAGCAGCTTTTTGGGACTGCCATCTGAGCAGTACTTC. The variable domain in full, completed from reference TRBV7-8 and TRBJ2-7, reads GAGVSQSPRYKVAKRGQDVALRCDPISGHVSLFWYQQALGQGPEFLTYFQNEAQLDKSGLPSDRFFAERPEGSVSTLKIQRTQQEDSAVYLCASSFLGLPSEQYFGPGTRLTVT.